Shown below are 23 T cell receptor beta chains from a single sample sequenced in a study of CD8+ T cells in alopecia areata. RNA extraction and reverse transcription yielded cDNA as sequencing template. The table came from immunoSEQ multiplex PCR; TCRdb's copy has only in-frame clones and leaves some out. The table has around 140,000 clones, roughly half seen once; the top ten hold over 0.85%. The input for sequencing was CD4+ T cells sorted from blood, taken at week 0. These receptors originate from a human donor with alopecia areata.

This rearrangement joins TRBV5-1 to TRBJ2-3; D not resolved. Trimming left V 4 bases short and J 0 bases short, with 9 bases between. Per the germline V gene, CDR1 is SGHRS and CDR2 is YFSETQ. The CDR3 runs to 14 residues. CDR3 region: CASSQRLSTDTQYF. In nucleotides, the CDR3 is TGCGCCAGCAGCCAGAGGCTGAGCACAGATACGCAGTATTTT.

The chain carries TRBV7-2 and TRBJ2-3; tentative D call: TRBD1 (5 bases). V dropped 4 bases and J dropped 2 bases, with 10 bases sitting between them. The CDR3 spans 14 residues. From germline, CDR1 is SGHTA and CDR2 FQGNSA. The CDR3 DNA follows: TGTGCCAGCAGCTCACAGGCATACACAGATACGCAGTATTTT. This sequence encodes CASSSQAYTDTQYF.

This clone was observed a few times. The chain uses TRBV2 and TRBJ1-2, with unresolved D. This CDR3 spans 13 amino acids. Germline loops: CDR1 SNHLY, CDR2 FYNNEI. V lost 7 bases and J lost 6, with 15 bases in between. CDR3: CASKPGGRNGYTF. CDR3 bases: TGTGCCAGCAAGCCGGGAGGGCGGAATGGCTACACCTTC. The entire variable domain, with the rest obtained from reference TRBV2 and TRBJ1-2, is as follows: EPEVTQTPSHQVTQMGQEVILRCVPISNHLYFYWYRQILGQKVEFLVSFYNNEISEKSEIFDDQFSVERPDGSNFTLKIRSTKLEDSAMYFCASKPGGRNGYTFGSGTRLTVV.

The chain is built from TRBV25-1 and TRBJ2-2; no reliable D call. The CDR3 loop spans 14 amino acids. The ends were cut back, 6 bases at V and 0 bases at J, with 8 bases in the middle. The V gene's germline CDR1 is MGHDK and CDR2 SYGVNS. DNA for the CDR3: TGTGCCAGCAGAGGGCTGACGAACACCGGGGAGCTGTTTTTT. Translated, it gives CASRGLTNTGELFF.

The genes are TRBV6-6 and TRBJ2-5; D gene ambiguous. Deletions cut 1 base from V and 5 bases from J, with 11 bases between. Germline assignment: CDR1 MNHNY and CDR2 SVGAGI (reference sequence). This CDR3 has 14 residues. The CDR3 loop reads CASSYLELGETQYF. DNA for the CDR3: TGTGCCAGCAGTTACTTGGAGTTGGGGGAGACCCAGTACTTC.

This chain joins TRBV29-1 and TRBJ2-5; D perhaps matches TRBD1 (6 bases). V lost 6 bases to trimming and J lost 2 bases, with 31 bases between them. The germline V gene has CDR1 SQVTM and CDR2 ANQGSEA. The length of the CDR3 is 19 residues. In DNA, the CDR3 is TGCAGCGTCCCAAGTTCCGGGACACAAGCGAGGTTATTACAAGAGACCCAGTACTTC. This encodes CSVPSSGTQARLLQETQYF.

A word on this clone: Within the sample, other DNA sequences also encode this same CDR3. The chain employs TRBV29-1 and TRBJ1-1; TRBD1 is a possible D gene (5 bases). The CDR3 length is 13 residues. The V and J ends lost 3 bases and 5 bases respectively, with 13 bases between them. From germline, CDR1 is SQVTM and CDR2 ANQGSEA. The DNA for the CDR3 is TGCAGCGTTGAGAAGGGGCTGGGTACTGAAGCTTTCTTT. This translates into CSVEKGLGTEAFF.

The chain couples TRBV19 to TRBJ2-2; the D gene is possibly TRBD2 (6 bases). This CDR3 comprises 14 residues. Deletions cut 11 bases from V and 4 bases from J, with 17 bases between. CDR1 is LNHDA, CDR2 SQIVND, per germline (reference sequence). As DNA, the CDR3 is TGTGCCGGGAGGACATCTCATCCCACCGGGGAGCTGTTTTTT. As protein: CAGRTSHPTGELFF.

The chain employs TRBV9 and TRBJ2-7, with 7 positions matching TRBD1. This CDR3 is built from 15 residues. Germline loops: CDR1 SGDLS, CDR2 YYNGEE. V gave up 0 bases and J gave up 4 bases; unmatched junction bases: 7. The CDR3 DNA is TGTGCCAGCAGCGTAGGAGACAGGGAAAATTACGAGCAGTACTTC. This encodes CASSVGDRENYEQYF.

In DNA form, the CDR3 reads TGTGCCAGCAGCTTAGGGAACTATGGCTACACCTTC. Translating gives CASSLGNYGYTF. The chain carries TRBV7-9 and TRBJ1-2; D is unresolved. This CDR3 contains 12 residues. Germline V gene data show CDR1 as SEHNR and CDR2 as FQNEAQ (reference sequence). The germline V and J ends were trimmed by 1 base and 2 bases, with 2 bases remaining between them.

This chain uses TRBV27 with TRBJ1-5, with D possibly matching TRBD1 (5 bases). The CDR3 is 11 residues long. The germline gives CDR1 MNHEY, CDR2 SMNVEV (reference sequence). CDR3 nucleotide sequence: TGTGTCTTGGGGGGGAATCAGCCCCAGCATTTT. It translates to CVLGGNQPQHF.

V usage is TRBV29-1 and J usage is TRBJ1-2; TRBD1 might be the D (6 bases). The CDR3 totals 12 residues. With 3 bases removed from V and 9 bases from J, the gap between germline ends came to 14 bases. Germline V gene sequence: CDR1 SQVTM, CDR2 ANQGSEA. The CDR3 DNA reads as TGCAGCGTTGAGGACAGCATTGGCCGCTACACCTTC. This translates into CSVEDSIGRYTF.

This clone was seen more than once but under ten times. The gene calls are TRBV29-1 and TRBJ2-7; no reliable D call. Per the germline V gene, CDR1 is SQVTM and CDR2 is ANQGSEA. The length of the CDR3 is 11 residues. Trimming shortened V by 0 bases and J by 7 bases, and 7 bases separated the two germline ends. The CDR3 DNA is TGCAGCGTTGAAGATTTAGGGGAGCAGTACTTC. This translates into CSVEDLGEQYF.

This chain uses TRBV7-8 with TRBJ2-5, with D hard to call. Trimming left V 2 bases short and J 4 bases short, with 14 bases between. The CDR3 runs to 15 residues. Looked up from germline, CDR1 is SGHVS and CDR2 is FQNEAQ. The DNA of the CDR3 is TGTGCCAGCAGCTTACCCGGACGGACGCTAGAGACCCAGTACTTC. Protein: CASSLPGRTLETQYF.

This rearrangement joins TRBV29-1 to TRBJ2-1; TRBD2 matches 7 bases. The CDR3 has 14 residues. Germline-derived CDR1 and CDR2 are SQVTM and ANQGSEA. V lost 6 bases to trimming and J lost 4 bases; unmatched junction nucleotides: 9. The CDR3 DNA is TGCAGCGTCGACCTCAGCGGGGCGTACAATGAGCAGTTCTTC. This translates into CSVDLSGAYNEQFF.

In nucleotides, the CDR3 is TGCAGTGCTGGCCTAACCTACGAGCAGTACTTC. Translated: CSAGLTYEQYF. The V gene is TRBV20-1, the J gene TRBJ2-7; D is ambiguous. V was trimmed by 5 bases and J by 2 bases, leaving 7 bases between them. There are 11 residues in the CDR3. Germline V gene lookup returns CDR1 DFQATT and CDR2 SNEGSKA (reference sequence).

Only a few counts were recorded for this clone. The chain carries TRBV7-2 and TRBJ2-1; the D is unclear. Trimming shortened V by 2 bases and J by 9 bases, and 17 bases separated the two germline ends. This CDR3 region has 15 residues. Germline CDR1 SGHTA, CDR2 FQGNSA. The CDR3 DNA reads TGTGCCAGCAGCTTATCGGGCAGTTTGGTGACTGAGCAGTTCTTC. This translates into CASSLSGSLVTEQFF. The whole variable domain, remainder taken from reference TRBV7-2 and TRBJ2-1, is GAGVSQSPSNKVTEKGKDVELRCDPISGHTALYWYRQSLGQGLEFLIYFQGNSAPDKSGLPSDRFSAERTGGSVSTLTIQRTQQEDSAVYLCASSLSGSLVTEQFFGPGTRLTVL.

This clone was counted only a few times. The CDR3 protein is CASSLAGVNEQFF. DNA of the CDR3: TGTGCCAGCAGCTTAGCCGGGGTGAATGAGCAGTTCTTC. The gene calls are TRBV7-2 and TRBJ2-1, with D possibly being TRBD2 (5 bases). The V gene lost 0 bases and the J gene lost 7 bases, with 7 bases spanning the gap. The CDR3 consists of 13 residues. Germline V gives CDR1 SGHTA, CDR2 FQGNSA. The full variable domain, completed using reference TRBV7-2 and TRBJ2-1, is GAGVSQSPSNKVTEKGKDVELRCDPISGHTALYWYRQSLGQGLEFLIYFQGNSAPDKSGLPSDRFSAERTGGSVSTLTIQRTQQEDSAVYLCASSLAGVNEQFFGPGTRLTVL.

The chain is built from TRBV25-1 and TRBJ2-5; 11 positions match TRBD2. V lost 0 bases to trimming and J lost 0 bases; unmatched junction nucleotides: 3. The CDR3 has 17 amino acids. Germline-derived CDR1 and CDR2 are MGHDK and SYGVNS. The CDR3 region has the DNA TGTGCCAGCAGTGAATATCAGACTAGCGGGAACCAAGAGACCCAGTACTTC. This codes for CASSEYQTSGNQETQYF.

CDR3 nucleotide sequence: TGTGCCAGCAGCTTTGGGGCGGGGCCCAACACTGAAGCTTTCTTT. Its protein is CASSFGAGPNTEAFF. The V and J genes are TRBV7-9 and TRBJ1-1, with a tentative D call TRBD1 (5 bases). V lost 3 bases and J 2 bases, leaving 13 bases between the germline ends. CDR3 length: 15 residues. Germline assignment: CDR1 SEHNR and CDR2 FQNEAQ (reference sequence). The whole variable domain, remainder taken from reference TRBV7-9 and TRBJ1-1, is DTGVSQNPRHKITKRGQNVTFRCDPISEHNRLYWYRQTLGQGPEFLTYFQNEAQLEKSRLLSDRFSAERPKGSFSTLEIQRTEQGDSAMYLCASSFGAGPNTEAFFGQGTRLTVV.

The chain carries TRBV7-8 and TRBJ2-7; D unclear. Trimming pared 1 base from V and 7 bases from J, leaving 23 bases between. CDR1 SGHVS and CDR2 FQNEAQ come from the germline V gene. CDR3 size: 17 residues. This CDR3 is CASSLVSMTDSTGEQYF. CDR3 DNA: TGTGCCAGCAGCTTAGTCTCCATGACCGACTCTACTGGTGAGCAGTACTTC.

This clone has just a few counts. The rearrangement joins TRBV30 to TRBJ1-4; D is perhaps TRBD1 (5 bases). Trimming left V 3 bases short and J 7 bases short, with 18 bases between. CDR1 is GTSNPN, CDR2 SVGIG, per germline (reference sequence). This CDR3 contains 15 residues. The CDR3 is CAWSPYWGGVEKLFF. CDR3 sequence (DNA): TGTGCCTGGAGCCCCTATTGGGGGGGTGTTGAAAAACTGTTTTTT.

This clone was found a few times. J is TRBJ1-5 and V is TRBV27; no definite D call. The CDR3 totals 15 residues. Trimming pared 2 bases from V and 0 bases from J, leaving 8 bases between. Germline CDR1 and CDR2: MNHEY and SMNVEV (reference sequence). The CDR3 region has the DNA TGTGCCAGCAGTTTAGCCAGATATAGCAATCAGCCCCAGCATTTT. This encodes CASSLARYSNQPQHF.